This T cell receptor (beta chain) derives from a study of regulatory T cells in long-lasting Graves disease. Relying on iRepertoire HTBI primers and Arm-PCR of CDR3 regions, the team built TCR beta libraries. MiXCR, run by TCRdb on the multiplex PCR reads, gives a single entry per CDR3 protein. The sample includes some 350,000 distinct CDR3 sequences, roughly 17% seen only once; the top ten take 20%. This clonotype was counted ten times or more. Time point defined: newly diagnosed GD, antithyroid drugs for less than 3 months. Preparation of the TCR library used RNA extracted from PBMCs. The same sample was also used in a study of T cells in Graves' hyperthyroidism and ophthalmopathy. That paper adds: The HTBI primer set served for first-round RT-PCR of the TCR CDR3.

This receptor was obtained from a woman under 30 with Graves disease. The material was peripheral blood mononuclear cells (PBMCs), obtained at new diagnosis, from a patient treated with antithyroid drugs.

CDR3 sequence: CASSYSTRREQYF. As DNA, the CDR3 is TGTGCCAGCAGTTACTCGACGAGGCGCGAGCAGTACTTC. The chain carries TRBV6-5 and TRBJ2-7; D not resolved. Trimming shortened V by 0 bases and J by 6 bases, and 9 bases separated the two germline ends. Germline V gene data show CDR1 as MNHEY and CDR2 as SVGAGI. The CDR3 runs 13 residues.